The rows below give T cell receptor beta chains drawn from one sample of a study of naive and memory T cell subsets. TCRdb fed the UMI-ligation and nested PCR reads into MiXCR, producing one record per CDR3 protein. Of some 85,000 distinct CDR3 sequences in the sample, less than 15% were seen once. The sequencing sample was made of central memory CD4+ T cells from blood. These receptors were collected from a human donor in good health. Both conserved end residues are part of each CDR3. The D gene is left open where the match is weak. Some rows mark clone size as missing; the rest say once, few, many or name a class of expanded clone.

CDR3: CAIRREGTDTQYF
DNA: TGTGCCATCAGACGGGAGGGCACAGATACGCAGTATTTT
V: TRBV10-3
D: TRBD2
J: TRBJ2-3
size: NA

CDR3: CASSLSGRRDNEQFF
DNA: TGTGCCAGCAGCCTAAGCGGGAGGAGAGACAATGAGCAGTTCTTC
V: TRBV7-2
D: TRBD2
J: TRBJ2-1
size: few

CDR3: CASSSSDSSRYGYTF
DNA: TGTGCCAGCAGTTCGAGTGACAGCTCGCGGTATGGCTACACCTTC
V: TRBV6-5
D: NA
J: TRBJ1-2
size: NA

CDR3: CASSGYRSPLHF
DNA: TGTGCCAGCAGTGGTTACCGTTCACCCCTCCACTTT
V: TRBV6-6
D: NA
J: TRBJ1-6
size: many

CDR3: CASRITENTEAFF
DNA: TGTGCCAGCAGGATAACGGAGAACACTGAAGCTTTCTTT
V: TRBV12-3/TRBV12-4
D: NA
J: TRBJ1-1
size: few

CDR3: CSATVRRETQYF
DNA: TGCAGTGCTACAGTCCGCCGGGAGACCCAGTACTTC
V: TRBV20-1
D: NA
J: TRBJ2-5
size: many

CDR3: CASSSSGRANTGELFF
DNA: TGTGCCAGCAGCAGTAGCGGGAGGGCCAACACCGGGGAGCTGTTTTTT
V: TRBV7-8
D: TRBD2
J: TRBJ2-2
size: once

CDR3: CASSQDRASGRASTDTQYF
DNA: TGCGCCAGCAGCCAAGATCGGGCTAGCGGGAGGGCTAGCACAGATACGCAGTATTTT
V: TRBV4-3
D: TRBD2
J: TRBJ2-3
size: few

CDR3: CAWSSRLAENYNEQFF
DNA: TGTGCCTGGAGTTCAAGACTAGCGGAGAACTACAATGAGCAGTTCTTC
V: TRBV30
D: TRBD2
J: TRBJ2-1
size: many

CDR3: CASSLGGSKTDTQYF
DNA: TGTGCCAGCAGCTTAGGGGGGAGTAAGACAGATACGCAGTATTTT
V: TRBV7-2
D: NA
J: TRBJ2-3
size: few

CDR3: CASSLAPSGSSYNEQFF
DNA: TGTGCCAGCAGCTTAGCCCCTAGCGGGAGCTCCTACAATGAGCAGTTCTTC
V: TRBV7-6
D: TRBD2
J: TRBJ2-1
size: many

CDR3: CASSAQGGTGELFF
DNA: TGTGCCAGTAGTGCCCAGGGTGGCACCGGGGAGCTGTTTTTT
V: TRBV19
D: NA
J: TRBJ2-2
size: NA

CDR3: CASSQTQGSIQPQHF
DNA: TGTGCCAGCAGCCAAACGCAGGGGAGTATTCAGCCCCAGCATTTT
V: TRBV4-2
D: NA
J: TRBJ1-5
size: NA

CDR3: CASSYGQTHQPQHF
DNA: TGTGCCAGCAGTTACGGGCAGACCCATCAGCCCCAGCATTTT
V: TRBV6-6
D: NA
J: TRBJ1-5
size: NA

CDR3: CASSARIAQYTQYF
DNA: TGTGCCAGCAGCGCCAGGATAGCACAATATACGCAGTATTTT
V: TRBV5-5
D: NA
J: TRBJ2-3
size: NA

CDR3: CASSSAQVRNTEAFF
DNA: TGTGCCAGCAGCTCCGCCCAGGTGCGGAACACTGAAGCTTTCTTT
V: TRBV7-9
D: NA
J: TRBJ1-1
size: NA

CDR3: CASSLRTDNSPLHF
DNA: TGTGCCAGCAGCTTACGCACGGATAATTCACCCCTCCACTTT
V: TRBV7-8
D: NA
J: TRBJ1-6
size: many

CDR3: CASKRGGTHRLITYEQYF
DNA: TGTGCCAGCAAGAGGGGTGGGACTCATAGACTCATAACCTACGAGCAGTACTTC
V: TRBV6-1
D: NA
J: TRBJ2-7
size: few

CDR3: CASSPVWGLKTGELFF
DNA: TGTGCCAGCAGCCCAGTATGGGGGCTTAAAACCGGGGAGCTGTTTTTT
V: TRBV7-9
D: NA
J: TRBJ2-2
size: many

CDR3: CASSQGPAGPSKRGQHF
DNA: TGTGCCAGCAGCCAAGGGCCGGCGGGGCCCTCAAAGAGGGGCCAGCATTTT
V: TRBV3-1
D: NA
J: TRBJ1-5
size: many

CDR3: CASSLEGRGTEAFF
DNA: TGTGCCAGCAGCTTAGAGGGCAGGGGCACTGAAGCTTTCTTT
V: TRBV7-9
D: NA
J: TRBJ1-1
size: few

CDR3: CSVRASASTDTQYF
DNA: TGCAGCGTTAGGGCTAGCGCTAGCACAGATACGCAGTATTTT
V: TRBV29-1
D: NA
J: TRBJ2-3
size: few

CDR3: CASSSSLRGTGELFF
DNA: TGTGCCAGCAGTTCATCACTCAGGGGAACCGGGGAGCTGTTTTTT
V: TRBV27
D: NA
J: TRBJ2-2
size: NA

CDR3: CASSVRAQGPYEQYF
DNA: TGTGCCAGCAGTGTCCGGGCCCAGGGTCCCTACGAGCAGTACTTC
V: TRBV6-4
D: NA
J: TRBJ2-7
size: many

CDR3: CASSLEGYPTDTQYF
DNA: TGCGCCAGCAGCTTGGAGGGCTACCCCACAGATACGCAGTATTTT
V: TRBV5-1
D: NA
J: TRBJ2-3
size: few

CDR3: CASSALQIQYF
DNA: TGTGCCAGCAGTGCGTTACAAATTCAGTACTTC
V: TRBV2
D: NA
J: TRBJ2-4
size: NA

CDR3: CSATRDRDQTYEQYF
DNA: TGCAGTGCTACTAGAGACAGGGATCAAACCTACGAGCAGTACTTC
V: TRBV20-1
D: TRBD1
J: TRBJ2-7
size: few

CDR3: CASSQGVNTEAFF
DNA: TGTGCCAGCTCACAGGGGGTGAACACTGAAGCTTTCTTT
V: TRBV18
D: NA
J: TRBJ1-1
size: few